The 27 T cell receptor beta chains below were found in one sample sequenced in a study of T cell repertoires in cytomegalovirus infection (dated by TCRdb to the late 2010s). TCRdb shows the sequencer as Illumina HiSeq 1500. TCRdb trimmed the raw reads at Q25, called clones with MiXCR and kept productive beta chains. Each entry is one CDR3 protein sequence, shown with its most common DNA and genes. The sample table lists about 240,000 distinct CDR3 sequences, 6.5% of them with a count of one. Under 7% of the sample is in the top ten clones. The sample taken for sequencing was PBMCs. These receptors originate from a human donor in good health (CMV status not recorded). Some clones in this sample may be carry-over from other donors' samples.

At least ten counts were recorded for this clonotype. The chain couples TRBV7-2 to TRBJ2-4; 7 bases are shared with TRBD1. Germline V gene sequence: CDR1 SGHTA, CDR2 FQGNSA. This CDR3 has 18 residues. Trimming took 1 base from V and 0 from J; bases not matched to a gene: 9. CDR3 in amino acids: CASSLVGQAAVAKNIQYF. The CDR3 DNA reads as TGTGCCAGCAGCTTAGTTGGACAGGCTGCTGTAGCCAAAAACATTCAGTACTTC.

At least ten counts were recorded for this clonotype. The gene calls are TRBV27 and TRBJ2-5; TRBD1 matches at 9 bases. This CDR3 comprises 15 residues. V lost 6 bases and J lost 8; bases outside the gene matches: 13. From germline, CDR1 is MNHEY and CDR2 SMNVEV (reference sequence). The CDR3 protein is CASRASGTGTGTQYF. The CDR3 nucleotides read TGTGCCAGCAGGGCCTCCGGGACAGGGACGGGAACCCAGTACTTC.

The gene calls are TRBV2 and TRBJ2-1, with D possibly TRBD1 on 5 matching bases. V was clipped by 8 bases and J by 3 bases, with 14 bases between them. Germline V gene lookup returns CDR1 SNHLY and CDR2 FYNNEI. The CDR3 length is 14 residues. The CDR3 sequence: CASVEQENYNEQFF. In DNA, the CDR3 is TGTGCCAGCGTAGAACAGGAAAACTACAATGAGCAGTTCTTC.

This chain links TRBV5-1 with TRBJ1-1; 7 nucleotides line up with TRBD1. Germline V gene data show CDR1 as SGHRS and CDR2 as YFSETQ. The CDR3 is made up of 14 amino acids. After removal of 1 base from V and 4 bases from J, the junction contained 4 bases not matched to a gene. The CDR3 coding sequence is TGCGCCAGCAGCTTGTTTGCAGGGGGCACTGAAGCTTTCTTT. This encodes CASSLFAGGTEAFF.

This clonotype was seen many times. This chain joins TRBV5-6 and TRBJ1-1; 9 positions agree with TRBD1. V dropped 4 bases and J dropped 5; count of bases not matched to a gene: 12. Germline V CDR1 and CDR2: SGHDT, YYEEEE. This CDR3 has 16 residues. CDR3: CASSPPGTGRWTEAFF. For the CDR3, the DNA is TGTGCCAGCAGCCCTCCTGGGACAGGGCGTTGGACTGAAGCTTTCTTT.

This clonotype was detected only a few times. This chain connects TRBV4-1 to TRBJ2-7; no definite D call. Germline-derived CDR1 and CDR2 are MGHRA and YSYEKL. Trimming shortened V by 1 base and J by 2 bases, and 15 bases separated the two germline ends. CDR3 length equals 16 residues. CDR3 loop: CASSQGRYPATYEQYF. CDR3 DNA: TGCGCCAGCAGCCAAGGACGGTATCCAGCAACCTACGAGCAGTACTTC.

This clonotype was detected many times. This chain connects TRBV6-2 or TRBV6-3 to TRBJ1-1; D remains unclear. Germline CDR1 and CDR2: MNHEY and SVGEGT. V shed 5 bases and J shed 4 bases, with 8 bases lying between them. This CDR3 spans 12 amino acids. CDR3 nucleotide sequence: TGTGCCAGCAGTGACTTTACCACTGAAGCTTTCTTT. Amino acid sequence: CASSDFTTEAFF.

This clonotype was observed at least ten times. The chain has TRBV6-2 or TRBV6-3 and TRBJ2-3; D is possibly TRBD1 (5 bases). This CDR3 region has 16 residues. V lost 5 bases to trimming and J lost 4 bases, with 19 bases between them. Germline CDR1 and CDR2: MNHEY and SVGEGT. Here the CDR3 DNA reads TGTGCCAGCAGTGATCCAGGGTCCACCGCCGCAGATACGCAGTATTTT. Translation gives CASSDPGSTAADTQYF.

This clonotype came up many times. The rearrangement joins TRBV20-1 to TRBJ1-1, with D maybe TRBD1 (5 bases). This CDR3 comprises 14 residues. The V gene's germline CDR1 is DFQATT and CDR2 SNEGSKA (reference sequence). V was pared by 4 bases and J by 2 bases, with 14 bases between. The CDR3 coding sequence is TGCAGTGCTAAGACAGTTCACCCAAACACTGAAGCTTTCTTT. Protein sequence: CSAKTVHPNTEAFF.

This clonotype was seen many times. This chain links TRBV4-3 with TRBJ1-2; D remains ambiguous. CDR3 length: 14 residues. V lost 4 bases and J lost 1, with 10 bases in between. Germline lookup yields CDR1 LGHNA and CDR2 YSLEER. CDR3 nucleotide sequence: TGCGCCAGCAGCCCCTCAGAGAGTAACTATGGCTACACCTTC. Amino acids: CASSPSESNYGYTF.

This clonotype was seen many times. This chain connects TRBV6-2 or TRBV6-3 to TRBJ2-7, with 9 nucleotides matching TRBD1. CDR3 size: 14 residues. Germline CDR1 and CDR2: MNHEY and SVGEGT. Trimming took 5 bases from V and 1 from J; bases not matched to a gene: 3. In nucleotides, the CDR3 is TGTGCCAGCAGTCTCGGGACAGGGTCCTACGAGCAGTACTTC. Encoded protein: CASSLGTGSYEQYF.

In this sample, this clonotype turned up many times. V usage is TRBV7-2 and J usage is TRBJ2-7, with D unresolved. This CDR3 has 12 amino acids. The V and J ends lost 5 bases and 3 bases respectively, with 8 bases between them. The germline V gene encodes CDR1 SGHTA and CDR2 FQGNSA. CDR3 DNA sequence: TGTGCCAGCAGCCTACGATACTACGAGCAGTACTTC. Amino acids: CASSLRYYEQYF.

This clonotype appeared many times. The chain combines TRBV28 with TRBJ1-5; no clear D gene. V was pared by 0 bases and J by 4 bases, with 1 base between. The CDR3 covers 12 residues. The V gene's germline CDR1 is MDHEN and CDR2 SYDVKM. In nucleotides, the CDR3 is TGTGCCAGCAGTTTATGGAATCAGCCCCAGCATTTT. Its translation: CASSLWNQPQHF.

Details on this clonotype: Likely a read error: the CDR3 ends without its conserved phenylalanine or tryptophan. No DNA is shown, since the ends of the CDR3 on it are uncertain; the CDR3 is the one TCRdb lists. The V call is TRBV7-2, the J call TRBJ1-1; the table's D gene call, TRBD1, was not cross checked with the DNA. Germline CDR1 and CDR2: SGHTA and FQGNSA. The CDR3 has 15 residues if both end residues are counted. The CDR3 loop is CASRYTGGMNTEASS.

This clonotype has ten or more counts. The V gene is TRBV7-2, the J gene TRBJ1-1; D unresolved. CDR3 length: 15 residues. CDR1 is SGHTA and CDR2 is FQGNSA in the germline V gene. The ends were cut back, 1 base at V and 0 bases at J, with 9 bases in the middle. CDR3: CASSLVPGMNTEAFF. The CDR3 DNA reads as TGTGCCAGCAGCTTAGTCCCCGGAATGAACACTGAAGCTTTCTTT.

This clonotype has ten or more counts. The chain employs TRBV24-1 and TRBJ2-5; the match to TRBD1 covers 9 bases. The CDR3 spans 15 residues. V lost 0 bases, J lost 5 bases, and 3 bases stayed unmatched. Germline CDR1 and CDR2: KGHDR and SFDVKD. CDR3: CATSDLRTGVETQYF. The CDR3 DNA follows: TGTGCCACCAGTGATTTGAGGACAGGGGTCGAGACCCAGTACTTC.

This clonotype came up many times. As DNA, the CDR3 is TGCGCCAGCAGCCAAGATTCGGGGGGTGTCACAGATACGCAGTATTTT. Translated, it gives CASSQDSGGVTDTQYF. This chain connects TRBV4-3 to TRBJ2-3; 7 bases line up with TRBD2. The CDR3 is 16 amino acids. The V and J ends lost 0 bases and 2 bases, in that order; junction bases with no gene match: 5. Germline V CDR1 and CDR2: LGHNA, YSLEER.

This clonotype was detected ten times or more. This rearrangement joins TRBV7-2 to TRBJ2-2; D gene ambiguous. V lost 6 bases and J lost 6, with 14 bases in between. CDR3 size: 14 residues. Germline loops: CDR1 SGHTA, CDR2 FQGNSA. CDR3 bases: TGTGCCAGCAGTAGTACCCGGGCTGCCGGGGAGCTGTTTTTT. This encodes CASSSTRAAGELFF.

This clonotype was detected ten times or more. The gene calls are TRBV6-2 or TRBV6-3 and TRBJ1-1; TRBD1 is a possible D gene (5 bases). Germline V lookup: CDR1 MNHEY, CDR2 SVGEGT. The CDR3 is made up of 15 amino acids. Trimming left V 5 bases short and J 1 base short, with 14 bases between. The DNA for the CDR3 is TGTGCCAGCAGTCCTCTAGCCGGGGGGAACACTGAAGCTTTCTTT. Translated, it gives CASSPLAGGNTEAFF.

This clonotype has ten or more counts. The chain couples TRBV4-3 to TRBJ1-5; D is unresolved. Trimming took off 1 base at V and 5 bases at J, with 15 bases between the two ends. The CDR3 consists of 16 residues. Germline V gene sequence: CDR1 LGHNA, CDR2 YSLEER. CDR3 sequence: CASSQGVGDGYQPQHF. The CDR3 DNA is TGCGCCAGCAGCCAAGGGGTCGGGGATGGGTATCAGCCCCAGCATTTT.

This clonotype was seen repeatedly, ten times or more. This chain links TRBV20-1 with TRBJ1-5; D call uncertain. The CDR3 loop spans 12 amino acids. V shed 6 bases and J shed 5 bases, with 11 bases lying between them. Germline CDR1 reads DFQATT; CDR2 reads SNEGSKA (reference sequence). The CDR3 region has the DNA TGCAGTGCGCATGAGGGCCATCAGCCCCAGCATTTT. It encodes CSAHEGHQPQHF.

This clonotype was seen many times. The chain recombines TRBV2 with TRBJ2-5; weak D call: TRBD1 (6 bases). This CDR3 spans 17 amino acids. CDR1 is SNHLY and CDR2 is FYNNEI in the germline V gene. Trimming took off 0 bases at V and 1 base at J, with 15 bases between the two ends. The CDR3 coding sequence is TGTGCCAGCAGTGAAGCGGGAAGACAGGAGAGCCAAGAGACCCAGTACTTC. The encoded protein is CASSEAGRQESQETQYF.

This clonotype appeared many times. The V call is TRBV11-2, the J call TRBJ1-1, with 7 bases fitting TRBD1. The V gene end was trimmed by 7 bases and the J gene end by 1 base; junction bases not matched to a gene: 6. This CDR3 contains 14 residues. Germline CDR1 is SGHAT and CDR2 is FQNNGV. The CDR3 sequence is CASTPGQPNTEAFF. The CDR3 nucleotides are TGTGCCAGCACCCCGGGACAGCCGAACACTGAAGCTTTCTTT.

This clonotype showed up many times. The V call is TRBV20-1, the J call TRBJ2-1; D call uncertain. The CDR3 runs to 12 residues. CDR1 and CDR2 from the germline V gene are DFQATT and SNEGSKA (reference sequence). V was shortened by 6 bases and J by 9 bases, with 15 bases between the two germline ends. CDR3 residues: CSAFSGPGEQFF. The CDR3 DNA reads as TGCAGTGCCTTTAGTGGACCTGGTGAGCAGTTCTTC.

This clonotype was observed at least ten times. The J gene is TRBJ2-2, the V gene TRBV11-2; 9 nucleotides agree with TRBD1. Germline V lookup: CDR1 SGHAT, CDR2 FQNNGV. The CDR3 is 16 residues long. Unmatched junction bases numbered 4, after V lost 3 bases and J lost 2 bases. The CDR3: CASSFWTGENTGELFF. The CDR3, as DNA: TGTGCCAGCAGCTTTTGGACAGGGGAAAACACCGGGGAGCTGTTTTTT.

This clonotype appeared a few times. The chain is built from TRBV12-3 or TRBV12-4 and TRBJ2-5; 8 positions agree with TRBD2. V gave up 6 bases and J gave up 2 bases; unmatched junction bases: 8. This CDR3 contains 15 residues. DNA of the CDR3: TGTGCCAGCAGCCGCGGACTAGCCTATCAAGAGACCCAGTACTTC. Its protein is CASSRGLAYQETQYF.

This clonotype was seen many times. V and J are TRBV5-1 and TRBJ1-2; 9 bases are shared with TRBD1. This CDR3 is built from 13 residues. The V gene's germline CDR1 is SGHRS and CDR2 YFSETQ. After removal of 4 bases from V and 8 bases from J, the junction contained 6 bases not matched to a gene. The CDR3 DNA is TGCGCCAGCAGCCCGGGACAGGGTGGAGGCTACACCTTC. The encoded protein is CASSPGQGGGYTF.